These 21 T cell receptor beta chains originate from one sample sequenced in a study of blood T cell repertoires in COVID-19. Repertoires were generated with immunoSEQ multiplex PCR, while TCRdb's copy carries only in-frame clones and drops some. The sample shows 30,000 to 40,000 clones, roughly 86% of them seen only once. Sequences were obtained from peripheral blood. Receptors were obtained from a human donor with active COVID-19. The donor label of this sample is uncertain.

This chain connects TRBV7-2 to TRBJ2-2; 9 bases fit TRBD2. J was trimmed by 2 bases and V by 5 bases; bases with no gene match: 3. This CDR3 comprises 15 residues. Per the germline V gene, CDR1 is SGHTA and CDR2 is FQGNSA. CDR3 amino acids: CASSETSGNTGELFF. In DNA form, the CDR3 reads TGTGCCAGCAGCGAGACTAGCGGAAACACCGGGGAGCTGTTTTTT.

V usage is TRBV20-1 and J usage is TRBJ2-3; D is unclear. The V and J ends lost 5 bases and 6 bases respectively, with 9 bases between them. CDR1 and CDR2 from the germline V gene are DFQATT and SNEGSKA (reference sequence). This CDR3 has 11 amino acids. CDR3: CSASYGDTQYF. CDR3 bases: TGCAGTGCTTCATATGGCGATACGCAGTATTTT.

This rearrangement joins TRBV6-5 to TRBJ1-2, with D perhaps TRBD1 (5 bases). The germline CDR1 and CDR2 sequences are MNHEY and SVGAGI. V was cut by 6 bases and J by 8 bases, with 16 bases left in between. This CDR3 region has 13 residues. The CDR3 is CASRSGGVRGYTF. Here the CDR3 DNA reads TGTGCCAGCAGATCCGGGGGGGTGCGGGGCTACACCTTC.

In its sample, this clone was seen once. The CDR3 sequence: CASSTSAETQYF. CDR3 nucleotides: TGTGCCAGCAGTACTAGCGCAGAGACCCAGTACTTC. J is TRBJ2-5 and V is TRBV6-2 or TRBV6-3; 7 positions agree with TRBD2. Germline V gene lookup returns CDR1 MNHEY and CDR2 SVGEGT. The CDR3 has 12 residues. V shed 5 bases and J 4 bases; nucleotides not matched to a gene: 1.

The chain combines TRBV15 with TRBJ1-2; weak D call: TRBD1 (6 bases). V lost 0 bases to trimming and J lost 7 bases, with 18 bases between them. Germline CDR1 and CDR2: LNHNV and YYDKDF (reference sequence). CDR3 length: 16 amino acids. The CDR3 nucleotides read TGTGCCACCAGCAGAGATAGGACAGCCAGGGTAGCTGGCTACACCTTC. Translating it yields CATSRDRTARVAGYTF.

CDR3 DNA: TGTGCCAGCTCACCACCCCAGGGGATCTACGAGCAGTACTTC. This gives the protein CASSPPQGIYEQYF. This chain uses TRBV18 with TRBJ2-7; TRBD1 might be the D (6 bases). Germline CDR1 KGHSH, CDR2 LQKENI. This CDR3 comprises 14 residues. V was pared by 0 bases and J by 3 bases, with 9 bases between. Combining the CDR3 with reference TRBV18 and TRBJ2-7 gives the whole variable domain NAGVMQNPRHLVRRRGQEARLRCSPMKGHSHVYWYRQLPEEGLKFMVYLQKENIIDESGMPKERFSAEFPKEGPSILRIQQVVRGDSAAYFCASSPPQGIYEQYFGPGTRLTVT.

This clone was seen just once. CDR3 sequence: CASSLDRGLYEQYF. The CDR3 coding sequence is TGTGCCAGCAGCTTAGACAGGGGACTCTACGAGCAGTACTTC. The chain combines TRBV7-6 with TRBJ2-7, with D perhaps matching TRBD1 (7 bases). This CDR3 is built from 14 residues. Germline V gene data show CDR1 as SGHVS and CDR2 as FNYEAQ. The V and J ends lost 1 base and 3 bases respectively, with 10 bases between them.

The V call is TRBV4-1, the J call TRBJ2-6; TRBD1 agrees at 12 bases. CDR3 size: 19 residues. Looked up from germline, CDR1 is MGHRA and CDR2 is YSYEKL. V dropped 0 bases and J dropped 0; count of bases not matched to a gene: 3. This CDR3 reads CASSQEWDRGPSGANVLTF. For the CDR3, the DNA is TGCGCCAGCAGCCAAGAATGGGACAGGGGGCCCTCTGGGGCCAACGTCCTGACTTTC.

The chain couples TRBV5-1 to TRBJ1-2; D is possibly TRBD1 (5 bases). Looked up from germline, CDR1 is SGHRS and CDR2 is YFSETQ. This CDR3 has 14 residues. Trimming took 0 bases from V and 7 from J, leaving 13 bases between them. CDR3 bases: TGCGCCAGCAGCTTGGAATTCAGGGAGGCTGGCTACACCTTC. Protein sequence: CASSLEFREAGYTF.

The V call is TRBV7-6, the J call TRBJ1-3, with D tentatively TRBD1 (6 bases). Germline assignment: CDR1 SGHVS and CDR2 FNYEAQ. V was shortened by 5 bases and J by 7 bases, with 18 bases between the two germline ends. The length of the CDR3 is 15 residues. CDR3 coding DNA: TGTGCCAGCAGCCCCTTGACAGGACCCTCGAACACCATATATTTT. Translated, it gives CASSPLTGPSNTIYF.

This rearrangement joins TRBV4-2 to TRBJ2-4; 9 bases are shared with TRBD2. The CDR3 has 18 residues. The germline V gene encodes CDR1 LGHNA and CDR2 YNFKEQ. V shed 0 bases, J shed 7 bases, and the junction held 13 bases outside the gene matches. The CDR3 loop reads CASSQEVAGAVGGNIQYF. Here the CDR3 DNA reads TGTGCCAGCAGCCAAGAAGTAGCGGGGGCTGTAGGGGGGAACATTCAGTACTTC.

The chain has TRBV5-8 and TRBJ1-2, with D uncertain. Germline lookup yields CDR1 SGHTS and CDR2 YDEGEE. The CDR3 has 12 amino acids. V was shortened by 7 bases and J by 0 bases, with 7 bases between the two germline ends. The CDR3 DNA reads as TGTGCCAGCTCTCGGGCTAACTATGGCTACACCTTC. The encoded protein is CASSRANYGYTF.

J is TRBJ2-3 and V is TRBV19, with TRBD2 matching 8 bases. The ends lost 4 bases at V and 4 bases at J; junction bases unmatched: 4. The CDR3 spans 14 residues. The germline V gene encodes CDR1 LNHDA and CDR2 SQIVND (reference sequence). CDR3 in amino acids: CASSTRTSSDTQYF. CDR3 bases: TGTGCCAGTAGTACGCGGACTAGCTCAGATACGCAGTATTTT.

The chain is built from TRBV5-1 and TRBJ1-1; possible D gene TRBD1, 6 bases. Trimming stripped 2 bases from V and 7 bases from J, with 9 bases between. The germline V gene encodes CDR1 SGHRS and CDR2 YFSETQ. The CDR3 totals 12 residues. CDR3 region: CASSLQGFEAFF. The CDR3 coding sequence is TGCGCCAGCAGCTTACAGGGTTTTGAAGCTTTCTTT.

This clone was found a few times. V and J are TRBV29-1 and TRBJ1-3; D possibly corresponds to TRBD1 (5 bases). Trimming took 2 bases from V and 1 from J, leaving 15 bases between them. CDR3 length: 16 amino acids. Germline CDR1 is SQVTM and CDR2 is ANQGSEA. This CDR3 reads CSVESQGEQSGNTIYF. The CDR3 nucleotides are TGCAGCGTTGAATCCCAGGGTGAACAGTCTGGAAACACCATATATTTT.

V gene TRBV25-1 combines with J gene TRBJ1-3; 8 bases are shared with TRBD1. V lost 4 bases and J lost 0; bases outside the gene matches: 2. Per the germline V gene, CDR1 is MGHDK and CDR2 is SYGVNS. The CDR3 is 15 amino acids. The CDR3, as DNA: TGTGCCAGCAGTGGCACAGGGGGCTCTGGAAACACCATATATTTT. It specifies CASSGTGGSGNTIYF.

There are a few counts of this clone. The V gene is TRBV5-5, the J gene TRBJ1-5; D is uncertain. The CDR3 totals 15 residues. V dropped 5 bases and J dropped 2 bases, with 14 bases sitting between them. Per germline, CDR1 SGHKS and CDR2 YYEKEE (reference sequence). CDR3 in amino acids: CASSSSGIGNQPQHF. DNA of the CDR3: TGTGCCAGCAGTTCGTCGGGGATAGGCAATCAGCCCCAGCATTTT.

This chain connects TRBV7-9 to TRBJ2-3; no firm D call. The CDR3 sequence is 15 residues long. V lost 7 bases and J 1 base, leaving 15 bases between the germline ends. Germline assignment: CDR1 SEHNR and CDR2 FQNEAQ (reference sequence). Here the CDR3 reads CASTFSLGRTDTQYF. CDR3 in DNA: TGTGCCAGCACATTTAGTTTGGGCCGCACAGATACGCAGTATTTT.

V usage is TRBV18 and J usage is TRBJ1-4, with a possible D match to TRBD1 (5 bases). The V gene lost 2 bases and the J gene lost 7 bases, with 11 bases spanning the gap. In germline, CDR1 is KGHSH, CDR2 LQKENI. This CDR3 is built from 14 residues. The CDR3 spells CASSPTAGGEKLFF. The CDR3, as DNA: TGTGCCAGCTCACCAACGGCGGGGGGTGAAAAACTGTTTTTT.

The CDR3 reads CASSNDRRETQYF. Here the CDR3 DNA reads TGTGCCAGCAGCAATGACAGGCGGGAGACCCAGTACTTC. The J gene is TRBJ2-5, the V gene TRBV12-3 or TRBV12-4, with TRBD1 as a possible D gene (6 bases). Trimming left V 6 bases short and J 5 bases short, with 13 bases between. The CDR3 loop spans 13 amino acids.

This chain connects TRBV28 to TRBJ1-2; D is perhaps TRBD1 (5 bases). Germline CDR1 MDHEN, CDR2 SYDVKM. The CDR3 spans 15 residues. The V end was cut by 2 bases, the J end by 5 bases, with 15 bases between. DNA of the CDR3: TGTGCCAGCAGTTTAACGCCAGGCGGGGCTTATGGCTACACCTTC. Protein sequence: CASSLTPGGAYGYTF.